Listed below are T cell receptor beta chains from one sample, sequenced in a study of blood T cells in healthy people across ages. TCRdb reanalysed the 5' RACE reads using MiXCR and keeps one entry per CDR3 protein. The sample lists around 1,000,000 distinct CDR3 sequences, roughly two fifths occurring once. Sequenced material: blood. The receptors here all came from a man aged 18 to 29 in good health. Each CDR3 is given with its conserved first and last residue. The D gene is left open where the match is weak. Clone size is shown for a subset of rows, as once, few, many or a class of expanded clone.

J | D | size | V | length | DNA | CDR3
TRBJ2-7 | . | few | TRBV5-1 | 15 | TGCGCCAGCAGTGCAAAGGGGGGGCCCTCCTACGAGCAGTACTTC | CASSAKGGPSYEQYF
TRBJ1-2 | . | . | TRBV21-1 | 14 | TGTGCCAGCACTGGACCGAGCACTAACTATGGCTACACCTTC | CASTGPSTNYGYTF
TRBJ1-1 | . | once | TRBV6-2/TRBV6-3 | 14 | TGTGCCAGCAGTGATCAGCGACAGGAGCGTGAAGCTTTCTTT | CASSDQRQEREAFF
TRBJ2-1 | TRBD2 | many | TRBV20-1 | 15 | TGCAGTGCTAGAGATGCGGGGGGGGGAAACAATGAGCAGTTCTTC | CSARDAGGGNNEQFF
TRBJ1-5 | . | once | TRBV20-1 | 13 | TGCAGTGCTAGACCAACCAATCCCCAGCCCCAGCATTTT | CSARPTNPQPQHF
TRBJ2-2 | . | . | TRBV9 | 8 | TGTGCCACCGGGGAGCTGTTTTTT | CATGELFF
TRBJ1-4 | . | once | TRBV7-2 | 16 | TGTGTCAGCAGCCTCGCAGCTGGGGGGGGGAATGAAAAACTGTTTTTT | CVSSLAAGGGNEKLFF
TRBJ1-1 | . | . | TRBV19 | 14 | TGTGCCAGTACCCGTGGAGGGGCTCCGGGTGAAGCTTTCTTT | CASTRGGAPGEAFF
TRBJ2-5 | . | . | TRBV12-3/TRBV12-4 | 12 | TGTGCCATAGGACGGGGACAAGAGACCCAGTACTTC | CAIGRGQETQYF
TRBJ2-6 | TRBD2 | . | TRBV3-1 | 18 | TGTGCCAGCAGCCAAGGCGGGGGGCCCCCCCCTGGGGCCAACGTCCTGACTTTC | CASSQGGGPPPGANVLTF
TRBJ2-1 | TRBD1 | . | TRBV28 | 15 | TGTGCCAGCAGTTTCGGACAGGGAGTGTACAATGAGCAGTTCTTC | CASSFGQGVYNEQFF
TRBJ1-6 | . | few | TRBV28 | 14 | TGTGCCAGCAGTGACGAACCATATAATTCACCCCTCCACTTT | CASSDEPYNSPLHF
TRBJ2-3 | . | . | TRBV20-1 | 12 | TGCAGTGCTACAACCAGGCCAGATACGCAGTATTTT | CSATTRPDTQYF
TRBJ2-5 | . | . | TRBV6-6 | 14 | TGTGCCAGCAGTTACCGACCGTACCAAGAGACCCAGTACTTC | CASSYRPYQETQYF
TRBJ1-1 | TRBD1 | . | TRBV4-1 | 17 | TGCGCCAGCAGCCCACCGGGACAGGGCTTTCGCGGGACTGAAGCTTTCTTT | CASSPPGQGFRGTEAFF
TRBJ1-1 | TRBD1 | . | TRBV5-6 | 18 | TGTGCCAGCAGCTTCGGGAGGACAGGGAAGTTTTGGAACACTGAAGCTTTCTTT | CASSFGRTGKFWNTEAFF
TRBJ1-4 | . | . | TRBV12-3/TRBV12-4 | 15 | TGTGCCAGCAGTTTTTCTGGCAGAGCTAATGAAAAACTGTTTTTT | CASSFSGRANEKLFF
TRBJ1-2 | TRBD1 | . | TRBV28 | 15 | TGTGCCAGCAGTATTCCCGGGACAGGAAACTATGGCTACACCTTC | CASSIPGTGNYGYTF
TRBJ2-7 | TRBD2 | . | TRBV3-1 | 15 | TGTGCCACGGAAGCGGGGGGTAGCTCCTACAATGAGCAGTACTTC | CATEAGGSSYNEQYF
TRBJ2-1 | TRBD2 | . | TRBV27 | 17 | TGTGCCAGCAGTTTATTGCCCGGGGCTAGCGGGCACAATGAGCAGTTCTTC | CASSLLPGASGHNEQFF
TRBJ1-6 | TRBD1 | . | TRBV5-5 | 16 | TGTGCCAGCAGATTCGAGGGGGACAGGGAAAATTCACCCCTCCACTTT | CASRFEGDRENSPLHF
TRBJ2-1 | . | few | TRBV12-5 | 21 | TGTGCTAGTGGTTTGGTCTCCCCCTTGAGCCTCCCTCTGAGCTCCTACAATGAGCAGTTCTTC | CASGLVSPLSLPLSSYNEQFF
TRBJ2-3 | . | few | TRBV20-1 | 15 | TGCAGTGCCCGCGACCCAAAATATACCACAGATACGCAGTATTTT | CSARDPKYTTDTQYF
TRBJ2-5 | . | few | TRBV20-1 | 11 | TGCAGTGCCGGACGAGTGGAGACCCAGTACTTC | CSAGRVETQYF